The TCR beta chain under discussion was sequenced for a study of identical twins. This clonotype was seen ten or more times. With 5 bases removed from V and 2 bases from J, the gap between germline ends came to 12 bases. The CDR3 length is 14 residues. CDR1 is SEHNR, CDR2 FQNEAQ, per germline (reference sequence). A single record per CDR3 protein comes from TCRdb applying MiXCR to the 5' RACE reads. The data show fewer than 650,000 distinct CDR3 sequences, with about 7.6% seen just once and 1.5% to 2% held by the top ten. This same sample was also taken into another study, of yellow fever vaccine responses in identical twins.

Sequencing was performed on PBMCs. The gene calls are TRBV7-9 and TRBJ2-5; D gene uncertain. The receptor comes from a woman between 18 and 29 years old in good health. The CDR3 loop is CASSPSGYQETQYF. As DNA, the CDR3 is TGTGCCAGCAGCCCTAGTGGGTATCAAGAGACCCAGTACTTC. Together with reference TRBV7-9 and TRBJ2-5, the CDR3 gives the full variable domain: DTGVSQNPRHKITKRGQNVTFRCDPISEHNRLYWYRQTLGQGPEFLTYFQNEAQLEKSRLLSDRFSAERPKGSFSTLEIQRTEQGDSAMYLCASSPSGYQETQYFGPGTRLLVL.